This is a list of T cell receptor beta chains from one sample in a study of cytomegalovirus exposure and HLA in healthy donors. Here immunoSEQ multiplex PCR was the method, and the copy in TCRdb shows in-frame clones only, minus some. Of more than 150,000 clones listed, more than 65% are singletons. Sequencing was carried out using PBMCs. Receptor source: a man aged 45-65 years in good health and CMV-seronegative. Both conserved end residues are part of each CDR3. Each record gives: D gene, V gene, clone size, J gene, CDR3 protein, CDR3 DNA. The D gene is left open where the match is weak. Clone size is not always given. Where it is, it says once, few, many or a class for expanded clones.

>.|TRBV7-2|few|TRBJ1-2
CASSLELYGYTF
TGTGCCAGCAGCTTAGAGCTGTATGGCTACACCTTC
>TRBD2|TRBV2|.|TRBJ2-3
CASSHQTSGGATQYF
TGTGCCAGCAGTCACCAAACTAGCGGGGGGGCAACGCAGTATTTT
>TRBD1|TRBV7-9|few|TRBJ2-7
CASSFAQGAGEQYF
TGTGCCAGCAGCTTCGCCCAGGGGGCTGGCGAGCAGTACTTC
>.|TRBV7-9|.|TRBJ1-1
CASRGKDRLGTEAFF
TGTGCCAGCAGAGGAAAAGACAGGCTGGGCACTGAAGCTTTCTTT
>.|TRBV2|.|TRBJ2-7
CASSEERHEQYF
TGTGCCAGCAGTGAAGAGCGACACGAGCAGTACTTC
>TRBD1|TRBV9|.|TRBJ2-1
CASSPNDRDYNEQFF
TGTGCCAGCAGCCCAAACGACAGGGATTACAATGAGCAGTTCTTC
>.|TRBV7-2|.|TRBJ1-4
CASSWAEREKLFF
TGTGCCAGCAGCTGGGCCGAAAGGGAAAAACTGTTTTTT
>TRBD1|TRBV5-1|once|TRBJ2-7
CASSLNGGQGAAEQYF
TGCGCCAGCAGCTTGAACGGTGGACAGGGGGCGGCCGAGCAGTACTTC
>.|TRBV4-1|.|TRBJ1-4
CASSLGRIEKLFF
TGCGCCAGCAGCCTTGGGCGAATTGAAAAACTGTTTTTT
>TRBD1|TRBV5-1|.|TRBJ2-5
CASSLQSRQGQETQYF
TGCGCCAGCAGCTTGCAATCCCGACAGGGCCAAGAGACCCAGTACTTC
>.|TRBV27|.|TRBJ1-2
CASSSQDPNYGYTF
TGTGCCAGCAGTTCTCAGGATCCTAACTATGGCTACACCTTC
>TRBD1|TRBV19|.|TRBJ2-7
CASSTETGAPYEQYF
TGTGCCAGTAGTACCGAGACAGGGGCCCCCTACGAGCAGTACTTC
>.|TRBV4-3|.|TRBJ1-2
CASSQFRDANYGYTLSGYTF
TGCGCCAGCAGCCAATTCCGGGATGCTAACTATGGCTACACCTTAAGCGGCTACACCTTC
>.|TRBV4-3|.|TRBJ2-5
CASSSYPEETQYF
TGCGCCAGCAGCTCGTACCCAGAAGAGACCCAGTACTTC
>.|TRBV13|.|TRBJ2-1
CASSPPGNNEQFF
TGTGCCAGCAGCCCCCCGGGGAACAATGAGCAGTTCTTC
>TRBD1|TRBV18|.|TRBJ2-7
CASSPRDRDEQYF
TGTGCCAGCTCTCCCCGGGACAGAGATGAGCAGTACTTC
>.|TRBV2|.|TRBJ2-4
CASSEAQGAKNIQYF
TGTGCCAGCAGTGAAGCGCAGGGGGCCAAAAACATTCAGTACTTC
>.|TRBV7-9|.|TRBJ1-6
CASSPSVNSPLHF
TGTGCCAGCAGCCCTTCCGTGAATTCACCCCTCCACTTT
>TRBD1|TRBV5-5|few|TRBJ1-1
CASGRTGRDTEAFF
TGTGCCAGCGGACGGACAGGGAGGGACACTGAAGCTTTCTTT
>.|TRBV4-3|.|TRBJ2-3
CASSQVIANTDTQYF
TGCGCCAGCAGCCAAGTTATAGCAAACACAGATACGCAGTATTTT
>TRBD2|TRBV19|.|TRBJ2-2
CASRGLAGHTGELFF
TGTGCCAGCCGAGGACTAGCCGGACACACCGGGGAGCTGTTTTTT
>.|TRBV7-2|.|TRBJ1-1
CASSLVPRDTEAFF
TGTGCCAGCAGCTTAGTCCCCCGGGACACTGAAGCTTTCTTT
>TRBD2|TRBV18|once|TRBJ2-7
CASSPRYGGTSYEQYF
TGTGCCAGCTCACCGAGATACGGGGGGACCTCCTACGAGCAGTACTTC
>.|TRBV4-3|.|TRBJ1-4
CASSPRLLNEKLFF
TGCGCCAGCAGCCCCCGACTTCTTAATGAAAAACTGTTTTTT
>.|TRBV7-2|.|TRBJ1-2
CASSLASANYGYTF
TGTGCCAGCAGCTTAGCTTCGGCTAACTATGGCTACACCTTC
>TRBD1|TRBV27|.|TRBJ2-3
CASTLGVDRGTDTQYF
TGTGCCAGCACTTTGGGGGTGGACAGGGGGACTGATACGCAGTATTTT
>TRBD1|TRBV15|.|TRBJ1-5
CATSTLQGADNQPQHF
TGTGCCACCAGCACATTACAGGGGGCAGACAATCAGCCCCAGCATTTT
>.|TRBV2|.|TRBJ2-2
CASKRGITGELFF
TGTGCCAGCAAAAGGGGTATCACCGGGGAGCTGTTTTTT
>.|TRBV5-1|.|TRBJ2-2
CASSFTGNANTGELFF
TGCGCCAGCAGCTTTACAGGGAATGCGAACACCGGGGAGCTGTTTTTT
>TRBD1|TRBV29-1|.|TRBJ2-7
CSVEGTGLSYEQYF
TGCAGCGTTGAAGGGACAGGACTTTCCTACGAGCAGTACTTC
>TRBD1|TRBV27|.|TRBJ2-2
CASSSRDSSPQWRNTGELFF
TGTGCCAGCAGTTCCCGGGACAGCAGTCCCCAGTGGAGGAACACCGGGGAGCTGTTTTTT
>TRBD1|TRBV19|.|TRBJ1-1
CASMGRGTGILTEAFF
TGTGCCAGTATGGGGCGAGGGACAGGGATACTCACTGAAGCTTTCTTT
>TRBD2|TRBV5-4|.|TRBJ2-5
CASSSAGTRSYETQYF
TGTGCCAGCAGCTCCGCCGGGACTAGGAGTTATGAGACCCAGTACTTC
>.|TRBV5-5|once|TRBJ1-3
CASSLGSSSGNTIYF
TGTGCCAGCAGCTTGGGGAGTAGCTCTGGAAACACCATATATTTT
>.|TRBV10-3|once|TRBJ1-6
CASQAAQLNSPLHF
TGTGCCTCCCAAGCGGCGCAGCTAAATTCACCCCTCCACTTT